Listed below are T cell receptor beta chains from one sample, sequenced in a study of blood T cell repertoires in COVID-19. TCRdb's copy holds only in-frame clones and misses some; the assay was immunoSEQ multiplex PCR. The sample contains fewer than 250,000 clones, roughly 94% of which appear only once. Sequenced material: peripheral blood. The receptors come from a man in his thirties or forties with acute or convalescent COVID-19. Both conserved end residues are part of each CDR3. The D gene is left open where the match is weak. A clone size is listed for some rows: how often the clone was seen (once, few, many), or a class if it is expanded.

D: -
J: TRBJ1-1
size: -
V: TRBV3-1/TRBV3-2
DNA: TGTGCCAGCAGCCAAGTCGGGGGGCCGGCCACTGAAGCTTTCTTT
CDR3: CASSQVGGPATEAFF

D: TRBD2
J: TRBJ2-5
size: -
V: TRBV4-2
DNA: TGTGCCAGCAGCCCTGGGACTAGCGGGGGCCAAGAGACCCAGTACTTC
CDR3: CASSPGTSGGQETQYF

D: -
J: TRBJ2-2
size: -
V: TRBV28
DNA: TGTGCCAGCAAACAGTCCACCGGGGAGCTGTTTTTT
CDR3: CASKQSTGELFF

D: -
J: TRBJ2-5
size: -
V: TRBV4-1
DNA: TGCGCCAGCAGCCAAGACGGGGGAATTATCCAAGAGACCCAGTACTTC
CDR3: CASSQDGGIIQETQYF

D: TRBD1
J: TRBJ1-1
size: once
V: TRBV24-1
DNA: TGTGCCACCAGACAGGGGGCGAACACTGAAGCTTTCTTT
CDR3: CATRQGANTEAFF

D: -
J: TRBJ1-2
size: -
V: TRBV5-8
DNA: TGTGCCAGCAGCTGGGGCCGGGGGAGCTATGGCTACACCTTC
CDR3: CASSWGRGSYGYTF

D: -
J: TRBJ1-2
size: once
V: TRBV14
DNA: TGTGCCAGCAGCCAAGGTAGCAGCCAACCAAAGGGCTACACCTTC
CDR3: CASSQGSSQPKGYTF

D: -
J: TRBJ1-1
size: -
V: TRBV28
DNA: TGTGCCAGCAACCCACCCGGGTCTAACACTGAAGCTTTCTTT
CDR3: CASNPPGSNTEAFF

D: -
J: TRBJ2-5
size: -
V: TRBV3-1/TRBV3-2
DNA: TGTGCCAGCAGCCAAGGAGGTGGTGAGACCCAGTACTTC
CDR3: CASSQGGGETQYF

D: TRBD2
J: TRBJ2-1
size: -
V: TRBV9
DNA: TGTGCCAGCAGCGTAGGCGGGAGGGCAGATGAGCAGTTCTTC
CDR3: CASSVGGRADEQFF

D: TRBD1
J: TRBJ2-7
size: -
V: TRBV18
DNA: TGTGCCAGCTCACCAAGCACAGACAGGGCCTACGAGCAGTACTTC
CDR3: CASSPSTDRAYEQYF

D: TRBD2
J: TRBJ2-1
size: -
V: TRBV24-1
DNA: TGTGCCAGTAGCGGGGGGGGAATCAATGAGCAGTTCTTC
CDR3: CASSGGGINEQFF

D: TRBD1
J: TRBJ2-5
size: -
V: TRBV7-3
DNA: TGTGCCAGCAGCTTAAGTGGGACAGGGGGCTTGGAGACCCAGTACTTC
CDR3: CASSLSGTGGLETQYF

D: -
J: TRBJ1-5
size: -
V: TRBV24-1
DNA: TGTGCCACCAGTGACTCCGGTAGCAATCAGCCCCAGCATTTT
CDR3: CATSDSGSNQPQHF

D: -
J: TRBJ2-7
size: once
V: TRBV11-2
DNA: TGTGCCAGCAGCTTAGCTCTAGAGCAGTACTTC
CDR3: CASSLALEQYF

D: TRBD1
J: TRBJ2-3
size: once
V: TRBV29-1
DNA: TGCAGCGTCGCAGGACAGGGGGCCACAGATACGCAGTATTTT
CDR3: CSVAGQGATDTQYF

D: -
J: TRBJ1-1
size: -
V: TRBV30
DNA: TGTGCCTGGAGTGTATTTGACTACACTGAAGCTTTCTTT
CDR3: CAWSVFDYTEAFF

D: TRBD1
J: TRBJ2-7
size: few
V: TRBV7-9
DNA: TGTGCCAGCAGCCTAAGAATTTATGACAGGGACTACGAGCAGTACTTC
CDR3: CASSLRIYDRDYEQYF

D: -
J: TRBJ1-6
size: -
V: TRBV6-5
DNA: TGTGCCAGCAGGGACAGAGGGAGTTCACCCCTCCACTTT
CDR3: CASRDRGSSPLHF

D: -
J: TRBJ2-3
size: -
V: TRBV5-6
DNA: TGTGCCAGCAGCCTGACTACCACAGATACGCAGTATTTT
CDR3: CASSLTTTDTQYF

D: -
J: TRBJ2-7
size: -
V: TRBV14
DNA: TGTGCCAGCAGCCAAGAACTCTCAATATACGAGCAGTACTTC
CDR3: CASSQELSIYEQYF

D: TRBD1
J: TRBJ2-2
size: -
V: TRBV5-1
DNA: TGCGCCAGCAGCGCCGGGACAGGGGGCACCGGGGAGCTGTTTTTT
CDR3: CASSAGTGGTGELFF

D: -
J: TRBJ2-3
size: -
V: TRBV28
DNA: TGTGCCAGCAGTTTGGGCCTCATAAGCAACACAGATACGCAGTATTTT
CDR3: CASSLGLISNTDTQYF

D: TRBD2
J: TRBJ2-7
size: -
V: TRBV11-2
DNA: TGTGCCAGCAGCCCAACGGTTAGCGGGAGTTGGGCTTACGAGCAGTACTTC
CDR3: CASSPTVSGSWAYEQYF

D: -
J: TRBJ2-7
size: -
V: TRBV2
DNA: TGTGCCAGCGGACCACAGGTACCCTACGAGCAGTACTTC
CDR3: CASGPQVPYEQYF

D: TRBD2
J: TRBJ2-5
size: -
V: TRBV5-1
DNA: TGCGCCAGCACTTTGCAGCGACTAGCGGGAGAGACCCAGTACTTC
CDR3: CASTLQRLAGETQYF

D: TRBD2
J: TRBJ2-3
size: -
V: TRBV7-3
DNA: TGTGCCAGCAGCTTATCCGGACTAGCGGTTGATACGCAGTATTTT
CDR3: CASSLSGLAVDTQYF

D: -
J: TRBJ1-4
size: -
V: TRBV6-5
DNA: TGTGCCAGCAGTTCGTTAGGGGCAGCAACTAATGAAAAACTGTTTTTT
CDR3: CASSSLGAATNEKLFF

D: -
J: TRBJ1-4
size: -
V: TRBV12-3/TRBV12-4
DNA: TGTGCCAGCAGTCGGTCCTTCGGGACAACTAGTTTT
CDR3: CASSRSFGTTSF

D: -
J: TRBJ1-5
size: -
V: TRBV30
DNA: TGTGCCTGGAGTGTTCTGACAGCCGATCAGCCCCAGCATTTT
CDR3: CAWSVLTADQPQHF

D: TRBD1
J: TRBJ1-2
size: -
V: TRBV5-5
DNA: TGTGCCAGCAGCTTAAATTTAGGGACAGGGGGAGGCTACACCTTC
CDR3: CASSLNLGTGGGYTF

D: TRBD1
J: TRBJ1-6
size: few
V: TRBV28
DNA: TGTGCCAGCAGTTGGACAGGGAATTCACCCCTCCACTTT
CDR3: CASSWTGNSPLHF

D: TRBD2
J: TRBJ2-1
size: -
V: TRBV9
DNA: TGTGCCAGCAGCCCTAGCGGGGGGATCGACAATGAGCAGTTCTTC
CDR3: CASSPSGGIDNEQFF

D: TRBD2
J: TRBJ2-7
size: -
V: TRBV5-1
DNA: TGCGCCAGCAGCAGGGAAGGACTAGCGGGAGCCGAGCAGTACTTC
CDR3: CASSREGLAGAEQYF

D: -
J: TRBJ2-5
size: once
V: TRBV5-8
DNA: TGTGCCAGCAGCCATATCACTCTTACGGAGACCCAGTACTTC
CDR3: CASSHITLTETQYF

D: TRBD2
J: TRBJ2-2
size: -
V: TRBV27
DNA: TGTGCCAGCAGTTGGACAACTAGCGGGAGGGCACCCGGGGAGCTGTTTTTT
CDR3: CASSWTTSGRAPGELFF

D: -
J: TRBJ1-1
size: -
V: TRBV19
DNA: TGTGCCAGTAGTATAGGTCCTCGCACTGAAGCTTTCTTT
CDR3: CASSIGPRTEAFF

D: TRBD2
J: TRBJ2-1
size: -
V: TRBV5-1
DNA: TGCGCCAGCAGCAGCGGACTAGCGGGGGGGTGGTACAATGAGCAGTTCTTC
CDR3: CASSSGLAGGWYNEQFF

D: -
J: TRBJ1-5
size: -
V: TRBV6-1
DNA: TGTGCCAGCAGTGAAGACAGGAATAGCAATCAGCCCCAGCATTTT
CDR3: CASSEDRNSNQPQHF

D: -
J: TRBJ1-2
size: -
V: TRBV28
DNA: TGTGCCATTTCGACATCTTCCCGGGGCTACACCTTC
CDR3: CAISTSSRGYTF

D: -
J: TRBJ1-1
size: -
V: TRBV28
DNA: TGTGCCAGCAGTGAAACAGGGTTGAACACTGAAGCTTTCTTT
CDR3: CASSETGLNTEAFF

D: -
J: TRBJ1-6
size: few
V: TRBV27
DNA: TGTGCCAGCAGTTTATTCGCCCTCCCCGAGGTTAATAATTCACCCCTCCACTTT
CDR3: CASSLFALPEVNNSPLHF

D: -
J: TRBJ1-1
size: -
V: TRBV6-5
DNA: TGTGCCAGCAGTTCATACAGGGAGATTAAAGCTTTCTTT
CDR3: CASSSYREIKAFF

D: -
J: TRBJ2-2
size: -
V: TRBV5-1
DNA: TGCGCCAGCAGCTTGGCCCCAGGGGCGAACACCGGGGAGCTGTTTTTT
CDR3: CASSLAPGANTGELFF

D: -
J: TRBJ2-7
size: -
V: TRBV5-1
DNA: TGCGCCAGCAGCTTGACTGGGGGCACGACCTACGAGCAGTACTTC
CDR3: CASSLTGGTTYEQYF

D: -
J: TRBJ1-2
size: -
V: TRBV3-1/TRBV3-2
DNA: TGTGCCAGCAGCCAAAACAGGGCTGGGGGCTACACCTTC
CDR3: CASSQNRAGGYTF

D: -
J: TRBJ2-7
size: -
V: TRBV30
DNA: TGTGCCTGGAGCGGCGGGAACTCCTACGAGCAGTACTTC
CDR3: CAWSGGNSYEQYF

D: -
J: TRBJ1-6
size: -
V: TRBV5-5
DNA: TGTGCCAGCAGCCTTACATCCTCCTATAATTCACCCCTCCACTTT
CDR3: CASSLTSSYNSPLHF

D: -
J: TRBJ2-1
size: -
V: TRBV9
DNA: TGTGCCAGCAGCGGTGGGTCAGGCCTATACAATGAGCAGTTCTTC
CDR3: CASSGGSGLYNEQFF

D: TRBD1
J: TRBJ2-3
size: -
V: TRBV6-5
DNA: TGTGCCAGCAGCCCACAGGACAGGGACACAGATACGCAGTATTTT
CDR3: CASSPQDRDTDTQYF

D: TRBD1
J: TRBJ1-4
size: -
V: TRBV7-7
DNA: TGTGCTAGCAATTCCGTCCGGGACAGGGGACTTCAGCCCAATGAAAAACTGTTTTTT
CDR3: CASNSVRDRGLQPNEKLFF

D: TRBD2
J: TRBJ2-1
size: -
V: TRBV11-2
DNA: TGTGCCAGCAGCACCCCCCGGACTAGCGGGACCAATGAGCAGTTCTTC
CDR3: CASSTPRTSGTNEQFF

D: TRBD1
J: TRBJ2-7
size: -
V: TRBV6-6
DNA: TGTGCCAGCAGTTACTTTACAGGGGGCTACGAGCAGTACTTC
CDR3: CASSYFTGGYEQYF

D: TRBD2
J: TRBJ2-7
size: -
V: TRBV2
DNA: TGTGCCAGCGTATTGGCGGGAGTGGGTGAGCAGTACTTC
CDR3: CASVLAGVGEQYF

D: -
J: TRBJ2-7
size: -
V: TRBV30
DNA: TGTGCCTGGAGTGTCGTGGCGAAGAGAGGGCAGTACTTC
CDR3: CAWSVVAKRGQYF

D: -
J: TRBJ1-3
size: -
V: TRBV30
DNA: TGTGCCTGGAGTGTACACAGGGTCACTAGAAACACCATATATTTT
CDR3: CAWSVHRVTRNTIYF

D: -
J: TRBJ2-3
size: -
V: TRBV7-6
DNA: TGTGCCAGCAGCCCCCGTGTGGGGGCCGGCACAGATACGCAGTATTTT
CDR3: CASSPRVGAGTDTQYF